A single sample is the source of the 31 T cell receptor beta chains below, sequenced in a study of shared clonotypes between healthy human individuals. Only in-frame clones appear in the TCRdb table, and some are missing; sequencing was by immunoSEQ multiplex PCR. The profile shows about 380,000 clones, roughly 96% of them singletons. Source material: memory CD8+ T cells sorted from blood. Subset reported: CD45RO+ cells pooled with CCR7-negative TemRA cells. The receptor source for this set is a man aged 25 to 40 in good health.

The genes are TRBV27 and TRBJ2-2; D is unclear. This CDR3 spans 13 amino acids. Deletions cut 1 base from V and 4 bases from J, with 4 bases between. Germline V CDR1 and CDR2: MNHEY, SMNVEV (reference sequence). CDR3 sequence reads: CASSLLVTGELFF. CDR3 nucleotides: TGTGCCAGCAGTTTATTGGTCACCGGGGAGCTGTTTTTT.

The CDR3 bases are TGTGCCAGCAGTGAGACAGGGCTCAATCAGCCCCAGCATTTT. Its protein is CASSETGLNQPQHF. The rearrangement joins TRBV28 to TRBJ1-5; the match to TRBD1 covers 7 bases. Germline CDR1 MDHEN, CDR2 SYDVKM. With 5 bases clipped from V and 3 bases from J, the junction kept 4 bases outside the gene matches. This CDR3 is built from 14 residues. Looking up the rest from reference TRBV28 and TRBJ1-5 gives the full variable domain: DVKVTQSSRYLVKRTGEKVFLECVQDMDHENMFWYRQDPGLGLRLIYFSYDVKMKEKGDIPEGYSVSREKKERFSLILESASTNQTSMYLCASSETGLNQPQHFGDGTRLSIL.

The rearrangement uses TRBV15 and TRBJ1-2, with D perhaps TRBD1 (6 bases). The germline CDR1 and CDR2 sequences are LNHNV and YYDKDF (reference sequence). The CDR3 sequence is 15 residues long. V lost 4 bases, J lost 4 bases, and 16 bases lay in between. Here the CDR3 DNA reads TGTGCCACCAGCACCGCCTGGACAGACACCTATGGCTACACCTTC. Amino acid sequence: CATSTAWTDTYGYTF. The full variable domain, completed using reference TRBV15 and TRBJ1-2, is DAMVIQNPRYQVTQFGKPVTLSCSQTLNHNVMYWYQQKSSQAPKLLFHYYDKDFNNEADTPDNFQSRRPNTSFCFLDIRSPGLGDTAMYLCATSTAWTDTYGYTFGSGTRLTVV.

The chain has TRBV5-1 and TRBJ1-1; 10 bases line up with TRBD1. CDR3 size: 16 residues. J was trimmed by 2 bases and V by 0 bases; bases with no gene match: 4. CDR1 is SGHRS, CDR2 YFSETQ, per germline. CDR3 amino acids: CASSLGGQGLNTEAFF. The CDR3 bases are TGCGCCAGCAGCTTGGGGGGACAGGGGCTAAACACTGAAGCTTTCTTT. The complete variable domain, with remaining parts taken from reference TRBV5-1 and TRBJ1-1, reads KAGVTQTPRYLIKTRGQQVTLSCSPISGHRSVSWYQQTPGQGLQFLFEYFSETQRNKGNFPGRFSGRQFSNSRSEMNVSTLELGDSALYLCASSLGGQGLNTEAFFGQGTRLTVV.

This clone came up once. The CDR3 is CASTWDRSYEQYF. The CDR3 DNA is TGTGCCAGCACATGGGACAGATCCTACGAGCAGTACTTC. The V and J genes are TRBV2 and TRBJ2-7, with 7 bases aligning to TRBD1. The J segment lost 1 base and the V segment lost 7 bases, leaving 4 bases of the junction unmatched. This CDR3 has 13 residues. Germline CDR1 SNHLY, CDR2 FYNNEI.

V usage is TRBV7-4 and J usage is TRBJ1-2; TRBD1 might be the D (5 bases). With 1 base removed from V and 6 bases from J, the gap between germline ends came to 18 bases. Germline V gene data show CDR1 as SGHVT and CDR2 as SQSDAQ. The CDR3 length is 16 residues. The CDR3 protein is CASSLGKGAGYDGYTF. For the CDR3, the DNA is TGTGCCAGCAGCTTAGGAAAGGGTGCAGGGTACGATGGCTACACCTTC.

The chain has TRBV5-1 and TRBJ2-2; either TRBD1 or TRBD2 may supply D (5 bases each). This CDR3 has 16 amino acids. V was pared by 6 bases and J by 0 bases, with 15 bases between. Germline-derived CDR1 and CDR2 are SGHRS and YFSETQ. The CDR3 DNA reads as TGCGCCAGCACCATACGGGGCAGCCCGAACACCGGGGAGCTGTTTTTT. The encoded protein is CASTIRGSPNTGELFF.

The chain is built from TRBV30 and TRBJ2-7; D not certain. Germline values: CDR1 GTSNPN, CDR2 SVGIG (reference sequence). Trimming pared 2 bases from V and 4 bases from J, leaving 6 bases between. CDR3 size: 11 residues. The CDR3 region has the DNA TGTGCCTGGAGTTGGAGTTACGAGCAGTACTTC. Protein sequence: CAWSWSYEQYF.

The sample holds a few counts of this clone. Here the CDR3 DNA reads TGCGCCAGCAGCTATCGAAGAGGGGACGACACTGAAGCTTTCTTT. Amino acid sequence: CASSYRRGDDTEAFF. V usage is TRBV4-1 and J usage is TRBJ1-1, with a possible D match to TRBD1 (5 bases). Between the trimmed V and J ends, which lost 5 bases and 3 bases, there was a span of 16 bases. In germline, CDR1 is MGHRA, CDR2 YSYEKL. This CDR3 has 15 amino acids.

The rearrangement joins TRBV16 to TRBJ1-4; D call uncertain. CDR1 KGHSY and CDR2 FQNENV come from the germline V gene. V gave up 4 bases and J gave up 14 bases, with 14 bases separating them. The CDR3 has 12 amino acids. CDR3 in amino acids: CASSPHSSGLFF. DNA for the CDR3: TGTGCCAGCAGCCCACATTCATCGGGGCTGTTTTTT.

For this clone: This specimen includes other DNA sequences encoding the same CDR3. V gene TRBV30 combines with J gene TRBJ2-3; D is perhaps TRBD2 (6 bases). Per germline, CDR1 GTSNPN and CDR2 SVGIG (reference sequence). The germline V and J ends were trimmed by 4 bases and 1 base, with 6 bases remaining between them. This CDR3 comprises 12 residues. CDR3 sequence (DNA): TGTGCCTGGACTAGCGGCACAGATACGCAGTATTTT. It specifies CAWTSGTDTQYF.

The chain has TRBV4-2 and TRBJ2-1; 16 positions agree with TRBD2. The CDR3 runs 16 residues. In germline, CDR1 is LGHNA, CDR2 YNFKEQ. The ends lost 4 bases at V and 12 bases at J; junction bases unmatched: 9. CDR3 in amino acids: CASSLIGTSGRVGQFF. The CDR3 DNA is TGTGCCAGCAGCCTAATTGGGACTAGCGGGAGGGTGGGGCAGTTCTTC.

The chain links TRBV11-2 to TRBJ2-2; no clear D. Germline CDR1 and CDR2: SGHAT and FQNNGV. V was pared by 1 base and J by 5 bases, with 14 bases between. The CDR3 loop spans 16 amino acids. This chain's CDR3 is CASSLGELTITGELFF. As DNA, the CDR3 is TGTGCCAGCAGCTTAGGAGAGTTAACAATTACCGGGGAGCTGTTTTTT.

The V gene is TRBV30, the J gene TRBJ2-4; D not certain. CDR1 and CDR2 from the germline V gene are GTSNPN and SVGIG (reference sequence). The CDR3 loop spans 13 amino acids. The V gene lost 3 bases and the J gene lost 4 bases, with 10 bases spanning the gap. The CDR3 DNA is TGTGCCTGGAGGAGTCTACAAAAAAACATTCAGTACTTC. Protein product: CAWRSLQKNIQYF.

The chain joins TRBV4-1 to TRBJ1-2, with D possibly being TRBD1 (5 bases). The V end was cut by 0 bases, the J end by 6 bases, with 14 bases between. The CDR3 contains 15 residues. CDR1 and CDR2 (germline): MGHRA, YSYEKL. As DNA, the CDR3 is TGCGCCAGCAGCCAAGAGTGGGGGGAAGTCAATGGCTACACCTTC. Amino acid sequence: CASSQEWGEVNGYTF.

A note on this clone: This CDR3 is also generated by other DNA sequences in the sample. CDR3 in DNA: TGCGCCAGCAGCCTCGGACTAGGCACAGATACGCAGTATTTT. Its translation is CASSLGLGTDTQYF. The chain links TRBV5-1 to TRBJ2-3; 7 nucleotides match TRBD2. This CDR3 region has 14 residues. Losses at the gene ends were 4 bases for V and 1 base for J; bases not matched to a gene: 3. CDR1 is SGHRS and CDR2 is YFSETQ in the germline V gene.

Of note for this clone: Other DNA variants within this sample encode the same CDR3. The rearrangement joins TRBV9 to TRBJ2-7; the match to TRBD2 covers 13 bases. CDR3 length: 14 residues. V trimming: 0 bases; J trimming: 6 bases; junction bases outside the gene matches: 0. In germline, CDR1 is SGDLS, CDR2 YYNGEE. Here the CDR3 reads CASSVGTSGSEQYF. As DNA, the CDR3 is TGTGCCAGCAGCGTAGGGACTAGCGGGAGCGAGCAGTACTTC.

The chain has TRBV6-1 and TRBJ2-1; a possible D gene is TRBD2 (6 bases). Trimming took off 11 bases at V and 0 bases at J, with 14 bases between the two ends. CDR1 MNHNS and CDR2 SASEGT come from the germline V gene. This CDR3 comprises 14 residues. For the CDR3, the DNA is TGTGCCGGGGGACTTCGGAGCTCCTACAATGAGCAGTTCTTC. This translates into CAGGLRSSYNEQFF.

The chain uses TRBV6-5 and TRBJ2-4; 9 bases line up with TRBD2. Trimming cost V 2 bases and J 0 bases; bases outside gene matches: 2. This CDR3 is 16 amino acids long. From germline, CDR1 is MNHEY and CDR2 SVGAGI. The CDR3 loop reads CASSYLSGRAKNIQYF. CDR3 DNA sequence: TGTGCCAGCAGTTACCTTAGCGGGAGAGCCAAAAACATTCAGTACTTC.

The CDR3 DNA reads as TGTGCCAGCAGTCGACAGGGGGCGTATACTGAAGCTTTCTTT. Protein sequence: CASSRQGAYTEAFF. The chain uses TRBV28 and TRBJ1-1; 10 nucleotides agree with TRBD1. CDR3 length equals 14 residues. J gave up 5 bases and V 5 bases, and 5 bases lay outside the gene matches. CDR1 and CDR2 (germline): MDHEN, SYDVKM. Complete variable domain (other parts from reference TRBV28 and TRBJ1-1): DVKVTQSSRYLVKRTGEKVFLECVQDMDHENMFWYRQDPGLGLRLIYFSYDVKMKEKGDIPEGYSVSREKKERFSLILESASTNQTSMYLCASSRQGAYTEAFFGQGTRLTVV.

This clone was recorded only once. The gene calls are TRBV4-2 and TRBJ2-6; unclear D gene. The CDR3 has 19 residues. Germline CDR1 LGHNA, CDR2 YNFKEQ. The V end was cut by 1 base, the J end by 0 bases, with 16 bases between. The CDR3 DNA is TGTGCCAGCAGCCAAGTGGCAGGTTACCCCAGCTCTGGGGCCAACGTCCTGACTTTC. This translates into CASSQVAGYPSSGANVLTF.

This chain uses TRBV7-2 with TRBJ2-7, with D hard to call. Germline V gives CDR1 SGHTA, CDR2 FQGNSA. V lost 3 bases to trimming and J lost 0 bases, with 12 bases between them. CDR3 size: 15 residues. The CDR3: CASSFGIGLSYEQYF. Here the CDR3 DNA reads TGTGCCAGCAGCTTCGGAATAGGGCTCTCCTACGAGCAGTACTTC.

The V gene is TRBV5-1, the J gene TRBJ2-1; TRBD2 agrees at 7 bases. The CDR3 consists of 16 residues. The germline V gene has CDR1 SGHRS and CDR2 YFSETQ. Unmatched junction bases numbered 5, after V lost 0 bases and J lost 2 bases. CDR3 bases: TGCGCCAGCAGCTTGGACCCTAGCGGCACCTACAATGAGCAGTTCTTC. The encoded protein is CASSLDPSGTYNEQFF.

The J gene is TRBJ2-1, the V gene TRBV28, with a possible D match to TRBD2 (6 bases). The V end lost 5 bases, the J end lost 4 bases, and 18 bases lay between the germline ends. CDR3 length: 16 amino acids. CDR1 is MDHEN and CDR2 is SYDVKM in the germline V gene. The CDR3 DNA reads TGTGCCAGCAGTACTACGGCGGGACTTAATTACAATGAGCAGTTCTTC. Translation: CASSTTAGLNYNEQFF.

The chain uses TRBV27 and TRBJ2-1; a weak D match, TRBD1 (6 bases). The CDR3 has 15 amino acids. Germline CDR1 and CDR2: MNHEY and SMNVEV (reference sequence). The germline V and J ends were trimmed by 4 bases and 7 bases, with 17 bases remaining between them. DNA for the CDR3: TGTGCCAGCAGTTCGCGACGTGAGGGGGTGAATGAGCAGTTCTTC. Translated, it gives CASSSRREGVNEQFF.

This chain uses TRBV6-1 with TRBJ1-5; D may be TRBD1 (6 bases). Germline assignment: CDR1 MNHNS and CDR2 SASEGT. The length of the CDR3 is 16 residues. Trimming removed 4 bases from V and 2 bases from J, with 15 bases in between. CDR3 bases: TGTGCCAGCAGTGTTTTGACAGGATCGGGCAATCAGCCCCAGCATTTT. It translates to CASSVLTGSGNQPQHF.

The chain carries TRBV18 and TRBJ2-2; maybe TRBD2 (5 bases). Germline CDR1 reads KGHSH; CDR2 reads LQKENI. V was shortened by 2 bases and J by 1 base, with 8 bases between the two germline ends. The CDR3 spans 15 residues. The DNA of the CDR3 is TGTGCCAGCTCACCATGGACTGTGAACACCGGGGAGCTGTTTTTT. Protein sequence: CASSPWTVNTGELFF.

The genes are TRBV5-6 and TRBJ1-3; D ambiguous. The germline V gene encodes CDR1 SGHDT and CDR2 YYEEEE. The CDR3 extends over 14 amino acids. V lost 1 base and J lost 0, with 5 bases in between. The DNA of the CDR3 is TGTGCCAGCAGCTTGTTAAGCTCTGGAAACACCATATATTTT. Its translation: CASSLLSSGNTIYF.

This clone is a singleton in its sample. The chain employs TRBV6-5 and TRBJ2-7; 9 bases agree with TRBD2. V was pared by 0 bases and J by 2 bases, with 2 bases of the junction left unmatched. The length of the CDR3 is 15 residues. Per the germline V gene, CDR1 is MNHEY and CDR2 is SVGAGI. The CDR3 nucleotides read TGTGCCAGCAGTTACTCTCCTAGCGGGACCTACGAGCAGTACTTC. Translating gives CASSYSPSGTYEQYF.

V gene TRBV5-1 combines with J gene TRBJ2-3, with 11 bases that match TRBD2. Germline CDR1 reads SGHRS; CDR2 reads YFSETQ. V lost 7 bases, J lost 4 bases, and 8 bases stayed unmatched. The CDR3 loop spans 15 amino acids. The DNA for the CDR3 is TGCGCCAGCTCAAGTCAGGGACTAGCGGCAGATACGCAGTATTTT. Encoded protein: CASSSQGLAADTQYF.

The chain has TRBV20-1 and TRBJ2-7; a weak D match, TRBD1 (5 bases). The V and J ends lost 5 bases and 3 bases respectively, with 8 bases between them. Germline V gene sequence: CDR1 DFQATT, CDR2 SNEGSKA (reference sequence). CDR3 size: 11 residues. CDR3 sequence (DNA): TGCAGTGCTTTAAGGGGCTACGAGCAGTACTTC. Its protein product is CSALRGYEQYF.